Here is one T cell receptor beta chain with its context. Its recognized antigen is unknown. No base-level quality is on record; no much larger clone is a single base apart. The collaborating institutions used their own protocols to collect whole blood in K2EDTA tubes. For TCRbeta analysis, collaborators shipped samples as frozen whole blood, isolated PBMCs, or DNA extracted from either of those sample types. The data are from a study of blood T cell repertoires in COVID-19 (dated by TCRdb to 2020 to 2021). In terms of the full investigation: Samples from collaborators originated in the United States, Italy and Spain and spanned both the acute and convalescent phases of COVID-19. The material from the prospective study consisted of cDNA or gDNA derived from T cells, B-cell-depleted T cells, or PBMCs. Deeply sampled blood TCRbeta repertoires from subjects exposed to, actively infected with, or recovered from COVID-19 were included in the dataset. The repertoires were made available in a free public database intended to serve as a resource for research on the immune response to SARS-CoV-2. The samples were drawn from the first 160 participants of the ongoing ImmuneRACE study and from about 1,200 subjects provided by 6 global collaborators. The sample metadata nearly always contained a de-identified subject ID, COVID-19 status, age in years and sex. Where HLA class I and class II types were available, the types were taken from metadata supplied by the sample provider, not from assay-based typing. Here is what the overall study found, with its caveats: The amount of clinical and demographic metadata varied by source and participant and was provided uncurated.

TCRbeta CDR3 regions were amplified from genomic DNA using the immunoSEQ Assay, a bias-controlled multiplex PCR. The source study handled its data this way. The number of nucleated cells in each sample was estimated from the amplification of reference gene primers within the assay. Sequence reads were collapsed and filtered to measure the absolute abundance of every unique TCRbeta CDR3 rearrangement. For each sample, productive Simpson clonality was calculated as the square root of Simpson's diversity index over productive rearrangements. TCRdb stores this immuneACCESS table with in-frame sequences only. Part of the clones is absent; in the studies checked, under half of the shortfall reflects unresolved V genes, and no reason is known for the rest. The V and J calls and clone size come from that table; D and trimming were worked out from the DNA. This sample is represented by under 140,000 clones; 80% to 90% of them were singletons. 15% to 20% of the sample comes from the top ten.

V lost 5 bases and J lost 3 bases; the stretch between them is 13 bases long. The CDR3 covers 14 residues, taking in both the cysteine and the phenylalanine. Only the CDR3 DNA stays, 42 bases, in frame from base 1. The germline V gene (reference sequence) provides CDR1 PRHDT and CDR2 FYEKMQ. Specimen: peripheral blood. This TCR derives from a woman aged 55-70 years with acute or convalescent COVID-19. The chain is encoded by TRBV13 joined to TRBJ2-5, with a weak D call of TRBD2 (5 bases match). CDR3 protein: CASSPLGSEETQYF. The DNA is TGTGCCAGCAGCCCGCTTGGGAGCGAAGAGACCCAGTACTTC. Here the CDR3 is joined to the reference TRBV13 and TRBJ2-5 genes, and the full variable domain is: AAGVIQSPRHLIKEKRETATLKCYPIPRHDTVYWYQQGPGQDPQFLISFYEKMQSDKGSIPDRFSAQQFSDYHSELNMSSLELGDSALYFCASSPLGSEETQYFGPGTRLLVL.